These 10 T cell receptor beta chains were all obtained from the same sample, sequenced in a study of cytomegalovirus exposure and HLA in healthy donors. In the PCR, 60 Vbeta and 13 Jbeta primers were used. Assay used: immunoSEQ multiplex PCR; TCRdb lists only in-frame clones, some missing. This table has under 200,000 clones, around 75% appearing once. Sequencing was done on a sample of PBMCs. The receptors were gathered from a woman aged 25-40 years in good health and CMV-seronegative.

This chain uses TRBV7-8 with TRBJ2-5, with TRBD2 identical over 8 bases. Gene TRBJ2-7 matches the end of the DNA better, so the J call may be wrong. Germline V lookup: CDR1 SGHVS, CDR2 FQNEAQ. CDR3 size: 15 residues. In DNA, the CDR3 is TGTGCCAGCTTACCGCAGGCTAGCGGGCAGAACGAGCAGTACTTC. Translating it yields CASLPQASGQNEQYF.

There are a few counts of this clone. V gene TRBV4-2 combines with J gene TRBJ2-2, with D tentatively TRBD2 (5 bases). CDR1 and CDR2 from the germline V gene are LGHNA and YNFKEQ. V was trimmed by 0 bases and J by 5 bases, leaving 16 bases between them. CDR3 length: 17 residues. The CDR3 protein is CASSQDRSGSGTGELFF. Written as DNA, the CDR3 is TGTGCCAGCAGCCAAGATAGGAGTGGGAGTGGTACCGGGGAGCTGTTTTTT.

This clone was counted only a few times. V usage is TRBV5-1 and J usage is TRBJ2-7; D ambiguous. In germline, CDR1 is SGHRS, CDR2 YFSETQ. Deletions cut 0 bases from V and 4 bases from J, with 8 bases between. The CDR3 length is 13 residues. CDR3 region: CASSLAIGYEQYF. The CDR3 DNA reads as TGCGCCAGCAGCTTGGCCATCGGGTACGAGCAGTACTTC.

This clone rates as medium-sized. The chain recombines TRBV5-4 with TRBJ1-1, with no clear D. The CDR3 length is 14 residues. Trimming pared 4 bases from V and 3 bases from J, leaving 13 bases between. Germline V gene sequence: CDR1 SGHNT, CDR2 YYREEE (reference sequence). CDR3 sequence reads: CASSAPSADTEAFF. The CDR3 coding sequence is TGTGCCAGCAGCGCCCCGAGTGCGGACACTGAAGCTTTCTTT. Full variable domain (rest looked up from reference TRBV5-4 and TRBJ1-1): ETGVTQSPTHLIKTRGQQVTLRCSSQSGHNTVSWYQQALGQGPQFIFQYYREEENGRGNFPPRFSGLQFPNYSSELNVNALELDDSALYLCASSAPSADTEAFFGQGTRLTVV.

The CDR3 sequence is CASIRTGGDYGYTF. CDR3 nucleotide sequence: TGCGCCAGCATCAGGACAGGGGGCGACTATGGCTACACCTTC. This chain links TRBV10-2 with TRBJ1-2, with TRBD1 identical over 11 bases. The CDR3 runs to 14 residues. Germline CDR1 is WSHSY and CDR2 is SAAADI. The V and J ends lost 7 bases and 3 bases, in that order; junction bases with no gene match: 4.

The chain recombines TRBV5-1 with TRBJ2-5; 7 nucleotides agree with TRBD1. V was pared by 6 bases and J by 4 bases, with 15 bases of the junction left unmatched. The germline gives CDR1 SGHRS, CDR2 YFSETQ. CDR3 length equals 16 residues. Here the CDR3 reads CASKIGTTGNTETQYF. The CDR3 nucleotides are TGCGCCAGCAAGATAGGAACGACAGGGAACACAGAGACCCAGTACTTC.

This clone has more than one count but fewer than ten. The rearrangement uses TRBV6-1 and TRBJ2-1; D not resolved. This CDR3 has 11 amino acids. V was clipped by 6 bases and J by 3 bases, with 3 bases between them. Germline V gene lookup returns CDR1 MNHNS and CDR2 SASEGT. The CDR3 sequence: CASRHYNEQFF. The CDR3, as DNA: TGTGCCAGCAGACACTACAATGAGCAGTTCTTC.

This clone was picked up one time. The chain recombines TRBV6-1 with TRBJ2-7; 7 nucleotides agree with TRBD2. Germline CDR1 reads MNHNS; CDR2 reads SASEGT. V lost 0 bases to trimming and J lost 0 bases; unmatched junction nucleotides: 11. This CDR3 contains 18 residues. This CDR3 is CASSEALGWGGSSYEQYF. CDR3 nucleotides: TGTGCCAGCAGTGAAGCGCTCGGGTGGGGGGGGAGCTCCTACGAGCAGTACTTC.

V gene TRBV2 combines with J gene TRBJ1-5; possibly TRBD1 for D (5 bases). There are 13 residues in the CDR3. Looked up from germline, CDR1 is SNHLY and CDR2 is FYNNEI. V shed 6 bases and J shed 6 bases, with 12 bases lying between them. CDR3 DNA: TGTGCCAGCAGCGCAGGGAACCCTCAGCCCCAGCATTTT. Amino acids: CASSAGNPQPQHF. The full variable domain, in which reference TRBV2 and TRBJ1-5 provide the parts outside the CDR3, is EPEVTQTPSHQVTQMGQEVILRCVPISNHLYFYWYRQILGQKVEFLVSFYNNEISEKSEIFDDQFSVERPDGSNFTLKIRSTKLEDSAMYFCASSAGNPQPQHFGDGTRLSIL.

V gene TRBV7-9 combines with J gene TRBJ2-3, with a possible D match to TRBD1 (5 bases). Trimming shortened V by 5 bases and J by 0 bases, and 12 bases separated the two germline ends. This CDR3 region has 15 residues. The V gene's germline CDR1 is SEHNR and CDR2 FQNEAQ (reference sequence). The DNA of the CDR3 is TGTGCCAGCAGCAGCAGGGTAATAAGCACAGATACGCAGTATTTT. This encodes CASSSRVISTDTQYF.